This entry is about one TCR beta chain. The antigen remains undetermined. Other DNA variants within this sample encode the same CDR3. The method was immunoSEQ multiplex PCR; TCRdb's version includes in-frame clones alone and lacks a portion of them. The sample has about 94,000 clones, around 82% seen once. The record originates from a study of Ad26.COV2.S vaccination and SARS-CoV-2 variants. CDR1 is KGHSH and CDR2 is LQKENI in the germline V gene. The CDR3 consists of 12 residues. V shed 3 bases and J shed 1 base, with 3 bases lying between them. Findings and limits, study-wide: A substantial breadth of spike-specific CD8+ and CD4+ T cell responses after vaccination has been reported. Comparability of non-spike TCR breadth was observed across vaccine and placebo recipients. Measures of TCR breadth and depth may have fallen short of total T cell responses.

The genes are TRBV18 and TRBJ1-2, with D uncertain. The sequence was obtained from a human donor who had recovered from COVID-19. The specimen was peripheral blood, collected after recovery from COVID-19. Here the CDR3 DNA reads TGTGCCAGCTCACCCGATAACTATGGCTACACCTTC. Its translation is CASSPDNYGYTF.